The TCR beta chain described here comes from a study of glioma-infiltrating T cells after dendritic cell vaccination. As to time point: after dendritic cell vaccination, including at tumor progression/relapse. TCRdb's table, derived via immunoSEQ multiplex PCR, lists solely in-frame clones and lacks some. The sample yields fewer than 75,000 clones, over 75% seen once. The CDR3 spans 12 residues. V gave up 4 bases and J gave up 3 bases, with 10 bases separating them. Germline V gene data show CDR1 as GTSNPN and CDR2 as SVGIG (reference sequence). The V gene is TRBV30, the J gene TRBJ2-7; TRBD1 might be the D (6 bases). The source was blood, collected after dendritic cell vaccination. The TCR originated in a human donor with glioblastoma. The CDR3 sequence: CAWNSGVYEQYF. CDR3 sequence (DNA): TGTGCCTGGAACTCAGGGGTCTACGAGCAGTACTTC.